These T cell receptor beta chains were read from a single sample in a study of T cells in Graves' hyperthyroidism and ophthalmopathy. TCRdb redid the calling of the multiplex PCR reads with MiXCR, one entry per CDR3 protein. This sample has hundreds of thousands of distinct CDR3 sequences, with approximately 15% found just once. What was sequenced was blood. The receptor set was obtained from a woman aged 18-29 years with Graves' hyperthyroidism. Both conserved end residues are part of each CDR3. The order of the fields is V gene, D gene, clone size, J gene, CDR3 DNA, CDR3 protein. The D gene is left open where the match is weak. Clone size is not always given. Where it is, it says once, few, many or a class for expanded clones.

V: TRBV5-1
D: TRBD1
size: many
J: TRBJ1-2
DNA: TGCGCCAGCAGCCTAGAGGGACAGGGGTTTGGCTACACCTTC
CDR3: CASSLEGQGFGYTF

V: TRBV20-1
D: .
size: few
J: TRBJ2-1
DNA: TGCAGTGCTGGGAAGACCCGGATTGGCTACAATGAGCAGTTCTTC
CDR3: CSAGKTRIGYNEQFF

V: TRBV9
D: .
size: few
J: TRBJ2-1
DNA: TGTGCCAGCAGCGTAGAGGGCGAGCAGTTCTTC
CDR3: CASSVEGEQFF

V: TRBV5-1
D: TRBD2
size: few
J: TRBJ2-5
DNA: TGCGCCAGCAGCTTCCAAGGTTTAGCGGGAGGTCAAGAGACCCAGTACTTC
CDR3: CASSFQGLAGGQETQYF

V: TRBV27
D: .
size: many
J: TRBJ2-1
DNA: TGTGCCAGCAGTTTCGAGGACTCCTACAATGAGCAGTTCTTC
CDR3: CASSFEDSYNEQFF

V: TRBV5-1
D: TRBD2
size: few
J: TRBJ2-5
DNA: TGCGCCAGCAGCTTCGCGGGAGAAGAGACCCAGTACTTC
CDR3: CASSFAGEETQYF

V: TRBV11-1
D: .
size: .
J: TRBJ1-2
DNA: TGTGCCAGCAGCTTAGGACGAGCGTCCAACTATGGCTACACCTTC
CDR3: CASSLGRASNYGYTF

V: TRBV2
D: TRBD2
size: few
J: TRBJ2-1
DNA: TGTGCCAGCAGTATCCCAAAGAGCGGGGGACCATACAATGAGCAGTTCTTC
CDR3: CASSIPKSGGPYNEQFF

V: TRBV7-9
D: .
size: few
J: TRBJ1-2
DNA: TGTGCCAGCAGCTTTTACGACGCCTATGGCTACACCTTC
CDR3: CASSFYDAYGYTF

V: TRBV11-2
D: .
size: many
J: TRBJ1-1
DNA: TGTGCCAGCAGCTTAGTAAGTGGGTCTGAAGCTTTCTTT
CDR3: CASSLVSGSEAFF

V: TRBV12-3/TRBV12-4
D: .
size: few
J: TRBJ2-1
DNA: TGTGCCAGCACCACAGAGGTTGCCGGGACTTACAATGAGCAGTTCTTC
CDR3: CASTTEVAGTYNEQFF

V: TRBV6-1
D: TRBD2
size: .
J: TRBJ2-7
DNA: TGTGCCAGCAGCCGCCGGATACTAGCGGGGGGACGGGCCTACGAGCAGTACTTC
CDR3: CASSRRILAGGRAYEQYF

V: TRBV7-7
D: .
size: once
J: TRBJ2-1
DNA: TGTGCTAGCAGCATAGGCCAATGGGGACTTAACAGGGGAAAATTCAATGAGCAGTTCTTC
CDR3: CASSIGQWGLNRGKFNEQFF

V: TRBV5-1
D: .
size: few
J: TRBJ1-5
DNA: TGCGCCAGCAGCCACGAGGGTATTTCCAATCAGCCCCAGCATTTT
CDR3: CASSHEGISNQPQHF

V: TRBV20-1
D: TRBD1
size: few
J: TRBJ1-5
DNA: TGCAGTGCTAGAGGTTCGGGAGGGGGCAGGTTCGGCAATCAGCCCCAGCATTTT
CDR3: CSARGSGGGRFGNQPQHF

V: TRBV7-2
D: .
size: few
J: TRBJ1-3
DNA: TGTGCCAGCAGCCCAGGAGGGACTGGTGGAAACACCATATATTTT
CDR3: CASSPGGTGGNTIYF

V: TRBV6-5
D: .
size: few
J: TRBJ2-7
DNA: TGTGCCAGCAGTTACGAGTCGAAAGGGAGCTCCTACGAGCAGTACTTC
CDR3: CASSYESKGSSYEQYF

V: TRBV18
D: .
size: many
J: TRBJ1-1
DNA: TGTGCCAGCTCACCGAATCCGAACACTGAAGCTTTCTTT
CDR3: CASSPNPNTEAFF

V: TRBV3-1
D: .
size: .
J: TRBJ2-3
DNA: TGTGCCAGCAGCCAATCCTGGGGGGGCCGCGGCACAGATACGCAGTATTTT
CDR3: CASSQSWGGRGTDTQYF

V: TRBV6-1
D: .
size: .
J: TRBJ1-5
DNA: TGTGCCAGCAGTGAAATCAGGGCTCAGCCCCAGCATTTT
CDR3: CASSEIRAQPQHF

V: TRBV28
D: TRBD2
size: .
J: TRBJ2-2
DNA: TGTGCCAGTTTACGCGGGAGCCCGAACACCGGGGAGCTGTTTTTT
CDR3: CASLRGSPNTGELFF

V: TRBV9
D: .
size: few
J: TRBJ2-1
DNA: TGTGCCAGCAGCGCCCCCGGGACCAGCTACAATGAGCAGTTCTTC
CDR3: CASSAPGTSYNEQFF

V: TRBV5-1
D: .
size: few
J: TRBJ1-2
DNA: TGCGCCAGCAGCTTGCTAGTTTCCGGGGGCTACACCTTC
CDR3: CASSLLVSGGYTF

V: TRBV3-1
D: TRBD2
size: .
J: TRBJ2-3
DNA: TGTGCCAGCAGCCAAGCTTATCAGCGGGGAGACCCACAGTCTACGCAGTATTTT
CDR3: CASSQAYQRGDPQSTQYF

V: TRBV28
D: .
size: .
J: TRBJ2-7
DNA: TGTGCCAGCAGTTTTGCGGGGTGGGGGCGCCCGTTCTACGAGCAGTACTTC
CDR3: CASSFAGWGRPFYEQYF

V: TRBV14
D: .
size: .
J: TRBJ1-1
DNA: TGTGCCAGCAGCCTACAGGGCGCCTCTGAAGCTTTCTTT
CDR3: CASSLQGASEAFF

V: TRBV20-1
D: .
size: few
J: TRBJ1-4
DNA: TGCAGTTCCCACGTGGGCCCCCGGGAAAAACTGTTTTTT
CDR3: CSSHVGPREKLFF

V: TRBV24-1
D: TRBD1
size: many
J: TRBJ2-3
DNA: TGTGCCACCAGTGATTCCGGGACAGGGGGCCGCACAGATACGCAGTATTTT
CDR3: CATSDSGTGGRTDTQYF

V: TRBV4-3
D: TRBD2
size: few
J: TRBJ2-1
DNA: TGCGCCAGCAGCCAAGGACTAGCGGGGGACCGGGAGCAGTTCTTC
CDR3: CASSQGLAGDREQFF

V: TRBV6-1
D: .
size: many
J: TRBJ2-2
DNA: TGTGCCAGCAGTGAAGTGCCGCTAGCTTCCTACACCGGGGAGCTGTTTTTT
CDR3: CASSEVPLASYTGELFF

V: TRBV7-3
D: .
size: many
J: TRBJ2-1
DNA: TGTGCCAGCAGCTTAGTAGTAGGGGGATACAATGAGCAGTTCTTC
CDR3: CASSLVVGGYNEQFF

V: TRBV20-1
D: .
size: .
J: TRBJ1-2
DNA: TGCAGTGCTACCGAACCGGATCCTTACTATGGCTACACCTTC
CDR3: CSATEPDPYYGYTF

V: TRBV7-9
D: TRBD2
size: many
J: TRBJ2-7
DNA: TGTGCCAGCAGCTTAGCCCCGGGGGGGACATACTACGAGCAGTACTTC
CDR3: CASSLAPGGTYYEQYF

V: TRBV7-2
D: .
size: .
J: TRBJ1-3
DNA: TGTGCCAGCAGCTTCCGCCTTACAGGCGACGGGGCCCTATCTGGAAACACCATATATTTT
CDR3: CASSFRLTGDGALSGNTIYF

V: TRBV6-5
D: .
size: .
J: TRBJ2-1
DNA: TGTGCCAGCAGTTATGACTGGTACAATGAGCAGTTCTTC
CDR3: CASSYDWYNEQFF

V: TRBV3-1
D: .
size: .
J: TRBJ2-1
DNA: TGTGCCAGCAGCCAATTTGGACTGTTAGCCAGCAATGAGCAGTTCTTC
CDR3: CASSQFGLLASNEQFF

V: TRBV2
D: .
size: many
J: TRBJ2-5
DNA: TGTGCCAGCACCGGGTGGATTCAAGAGACCCAGTACTTC
CDR3: CASTGWIQETQYF

V: TRBV20-1
D: .
size: few
J: TRBJ2-3
DNA: TGCAGTCCCGGGCAACCTAGCACAGATACGCAGTATTTT
CDR3: CSPGQPSTDTQYF

V: TRBV18
D: TRBD2
size: few
J: TRBJ2-2
DNA: TGTGCCAGCTCACGGACTAGCGGGAGTATCACCGGGGAGCTGTTTTTT
CDR3: CASSRTSGSITGELFF

V: TRBV5-1
D: .
size: .
J: TRBJ1-4
DNA: TGCGCCAGCATGCCCACTGGGGGTCGCAGGGGTGAAAAACTGTTTTTT
CDR3: CASMPTGGRRGEKLFF

V: TRBV20-1
D: TRBD2
size: .
J: TRBJ2-1
DNA: TGCAGTGCTTACACGCGCGGGGGTGAGCAGTTCTTC
CDR3: CSAYTRGGEQFF

V: TRBV11-2
D: .
size: many
J: TRBJ2-3
DNA: TGTGCCAGCAGCTTAGAAGGGACGGTGGGCACAGATACGCAGTATTTT
CDR3: CASSLEGTVGTDTQYF

V: TRBV6-1
D: TRBD2
size: many
J: TRBJ2-1
DNA: TGTGCCAGCAGTGAAGTGGCTAGCGGGATTAATGAGCAGTTCTTC
CDR3: CASSEVASGINEQFF

V: TRBV27
D: .
size: many
J: TRBJ2-1
DNA: TGTGCCAGCAGTTTAGGGGAGGCCCCTTACTACAATGAGCAGTTCTTC
CDR3: CASSLGEAPYYNEQFF

V: TRBV29-1
D: .
size: .
J: TRBJ2-2
DNA: TGCAGCGCCCGAAGCCAGCCAGGGGCCACCGGGGAGCTGTTTTTT
CDR3: CSARSQPGATGELFF

V: TRBV7-3
D: .
size: many
J: TRBJ2-1
DNA: TGTGCCAGCAGCTTACGGTCAGATGCCTACAATGAGCAGTTCTTC
CDR3: CASSLRSDAYNEQFF

V: TRBV11-2
D: .
size: many
J: TRBJ2-4
DNA: TGTGCCAGCAGCTTATCTCCCGGGTCCCAAAACATTCAGTACTTC
CDR3: CASSLSPGSQNIQYF

V: TRBV12-3/TRBV12-4
D: TRBD1
size: few
J: TRBJ1-4
DNA: TGTGCCAGTACAGGGGGCGATGAAAAACTGTTTTTT
CDR3: CASTGGDEKLFF

V: TRBV2
D: TRBD2
size: many
J: TRBJ2-1
DNA: TGTGCCAGCAGTGAACTGGCTAGCGGGGTAAATGAGCAGTTCTTC
CDR3: CASSELASGVNEQFF

V: TRBV5-4
D: .
size: few
J: TRBJ2-3
DNA: TGTGCCAGCAGCTCCCGTGGACACACAGATACGCAGTATTTT
CDR3: CASSSRGHTDTQYF

V: TRBV20-1
D: .
size: .
J: TRBJ1-6
DNA: TGCAGTGCTAGAGCCGACAGGACCTCCTATAATTCACCCCTCCACTTT
CDR3: CSARADRTSYNSPLHF

V: TRBV7-2
D: .
size: .
J: TRBJ1-3
DNA: TGTGCCAGCAGCCGATCATCGAACCGGGACGGCGGAAACACCATATATTTT
CDR3: CASSRSSNRDGGNTIYF

V: TRBV20-1
D: .
size: many
J: TRBJ1-2
DNA: TGCAGTGCCGAACCGAGGGGGGCTGAGGGTGGCTACACCTTC
CDR3: CSAEPRGAEGGYTF

V: TRBV2
D: .
size: many
J: TRBJ2-7
DNA: TGTGCCAGCAGGAGGACGGGATACCCCTACGAGCAGTACTTC
CDR3: CASRRTGYPYEQYF

V: TRBV10-1
D: TRBD2
size: .
J: TRBJ2-1
DNA: TGCGCCAGCAGTTTAGCGGGCCTTACGGATGAGCAGTTCTTC
CDR3: CASSLAGLTDEQFF

V: TRBV29-1
D: .
size: .
J: TRBJ2-1
DNA: TGCAGCGTTAAAAGGGACGCTCGCGATGAGCAGTTCTTC
CDR3: CSVKRDARDEQFF

V: TRBV15
D: .
size: few
J: TRBJ1-4
DNA: TGTGCCACCGGAAGACGGGCGAATGAAAAACTGTTTTTT
CDR3: CATGRRANEKLFF

V: TRBV12-3/TRBV12-4
D: TRBD1
size: many
J: TRBJ1-2
DNA: TGTGCCAGCAGTCCAGGGGGCTTGGGCTATGGCTACACCTTC
CDR3: CASSPGGLGYGYTF

V: TRBV5-1
D: .
size: many
J: TRBJ1-2
DNA: TGCGCCAGCAGCTTCGGGACGTCCACCTATGGCTACACCTTC
CDR3: CASSFGTSTYGYTF

V: TRBV6-1
D: TRBD2
size: .
J: TRBJ2-2
DNA: TGTGCCAGCAGTGAGACTAGCGGGAACGCCGGGGAGCTGTTTTTT
CDR3: CASSETSGNAGELFF